This T cell receptor (beta chain) was obtained from a study of CD8+ T cells in alopecia areata (dated 2018 in TCRdb). For context, the study as a whole: The treated patients, all with moderate-to-severe alopecia areata, were enrolled in an open-label pilot trial of oral tofacitinib given at 5 to 10 mg twice daily. RNA came from the PAXgene miRNA kit for fixed scalp, the miRNeasy kit for PBMCs, and the RNeasy kit for mouse skin. For the treated patients, the SALT score, which quantifies what percentage of scalp surface area is affected, served as the measure of disease severity. In humans, TCRbeta sequencing was performed on scalp tissue and on sorted CD4+ and CD8+ peripheral blood T cells from healthy controls and from patients with patchy or totalis/universalis alopecia areata. Patients stayed on tofacitinib for 6 to 18 months and then had 6 months of follow-up off drug so that delayed response and recurrence could be assessed. To study T cell clonal expansion in alopecia areata, the researchers applied high-throughput TCRbeta sequencing to both the C3H/HeJ mouse model and human patients. Patients on tofacitinib were biopsied at baseline and after 4 and 24 weeks of treatment, and several of the patients also had a later scalp biopsy. Scalp clonality was compared across normal scalp (n=4), patchy alopecia areata scalp (n=8), and alopecia totalis/universalis scalp (n=8). immunoSEQ multiplex PCR using 35 Vbeta forward primers and 13 Jbeta reverse primers was used to amplify TCRbeta CDR3 regions.

On the study overall, not on this receptor specifically: Many expanded lesional clones were found to persist in scalp and blood during tofacitinib treatment, and relapse after treatment cessation may be partly explained by this persistence. Unlike mouse skin, which is dominated by gammadelta T cells, normal human skin has resident alphabeta T cells that are also sequenced, and this complicates analysis of the scalp TCR repertoire. Scalp clonality and the number of expanded CD8+ clones among the top 100 scalp clones were significantly decreased by tofacitinib. Because the treated cohort was small and included a single nonresponder, larger studies are needed to assess links between baseline CD8+ expansion and response. Shared TCR sequences between patients were less evident than in mice, which may be partly attributable to HLA diversity in the patient population. Higher clonality and more expanded CD8+ clones were observed in lesional scalp than in normal scalp, particularly in alopecia totalis/universalis, a finding suggestive of antigenic drive.

Libraries were prepared through the immunoSEQ multiplex PCR assay. To provide template for TCR sequencing, every sample had RNA extracted and reverse transcribed into cDNA. SuperScript III was used to make first-strand cDNA, primed with a 2:1 mix of oligo-dT and random hexamers. A synthetic immune receptor repertoire was used to measure amplification bias, and any remaining bias was corrected computationally. On the authors' methods: Raw reads were preprocessed for error removal, and CDR3 was defined according to IMGT conventions as running from the conserved cysteine to phenylalanine. To get clonality, Shannon entropy was normalized by log2 of the number of productive unique TCRs and the result was subtracted from 1. CD4 or CD8 identity of scalp clones was inferred by cross-referencing scalp TCRbeta sequences with sorted blood CD4 and CD8 repertoires. Imported from immuneACCESS, the table was reduced by TCRdb to in-frame sequences with V and J called. These copies leave out some clones; in studies compared against another copy, an unresolved V gene accounts for under half, and the cause of the remainder is not known. V and J calls and clone size are those listed in that table; D and trimming were worked out from the DNA. The sample data list around 150,000 clones, and approximately 60% of these were observed just once. Jointly, the top ten make up 14% of the sample.

The meaning of the sample's time point label: roughly 24 weeks on oral tofacitinib. The treatment or condition label here, explained by the study, means: oral pan-JAK inhibitor, 5-10 mg twice daily. From alopecia areata patients, peripheral blood was collected along with lesional scalp punch biopsies. PBMCs were isolated by density centrifugation and stained for CD3, CD4 and CD8, after which CD4+ and CD8+ T cells were sorted on a FACSAria. From the germline V gene (reference sequence), CDR1 is GTSNPN and CDR2 is SVGIG. The junction carries 6 bases between V and J, which are trimmed by 0 bases and 0 bases respectively. Including the terminal cysteine and phenylalanine, the CDR3 comprises 14 residues. Only the CDR3 DNA is retained, 42 bases long and in frame from the first base. This clone showed up just a few times. The antigen it binds to is not known. Nothing much larger sits one base from this clone, and base qualities are not available.

This clonotype was obtained from a human donor with alopecia areata. Specimen: CD4+ T cells sorted from blood, collected at week 24, from a patient treated with tofacitinib. The sequence links TRBV30 to TRBJ1-5, with no confidently assigned D gene. The sequenced DNA: TGTGCCTGGAGTGTATCCAGTAGCAATCAGCCCCAGCATTTT. This translates into CAWSVSSSNQPQHF.